These T cell receptor beta chains were read from a single sample in a study of cytomegalovirus exposure and HLA in healthy donors. Libraries were prepared by immunoSEQ multiplex PCR; TCRdb keeps only in-frame clonotypes and omits some of them. The repertoire holds some 130,000 clones, with less than 85% as singletons. The sample consisted of PBMCs. These receptors were taken from a man younger than 45 in good health and CMV-seronegative. Each CDR3 is given with its conserved first and last residue. The D gene is left open where the match is weak. For some rows the clone size is stated as once, few or many, or as a class when expanded; others skip it.

D	length	J	V	size	DNA	CDR3
.	15	TRBJ2-1	TRBV19	.	TGTGCCGCAGGTTGGGGGCGGGAGCTGAACGGGGAGCAGTTCTTC	CAAGWGRELNGEQFF
.	15	TRBJ2-7	TRBV5-6	few	TGTGCCAGCAGCCCCGATTTGGGGGCCGAGCGCGAGCAGTACTTC	CASSPDLGAEREQYF
.	13	TRBJ1-2	TRBV5-4	.	TGTGCCAGCAGATCTCAGGGTAACTATGGCTACACCTTC	CASRSQGNYGYTF
TRBD1	14	TRBJ2-5	TRBV5-4	.	TGTGCCAGCAGCGCCGGGACAGGGACAGAGACCCAGTACTTC	CASSAGTGTETQYF
.	15	TRBJ2-1	TRBV11-1	.	TGTGCCAGCAGCTACGGGTTAGCGGAGTACAATGAGCAGTTCTTC	CASSYGLAEYNEQFF
.	17	TRBJ2-7	TRBV11-2	once	TGTGCCAGCAGCAAACGAGGTGTAAACAGGGACCCTAACGAGCAGTACTTC	CASSKRGVNRDPNEQYF
.	14	TRBJ1-1	TRBV7-2	.	TGTGCCAGCAGTTTAGTGGGGGCGCCCACTGAAGCTTTCTTT	CASSLVGAPTEAFF
.	13	TRBJ2-7	TRBV7-9	.	TGTGCCAGCAGCTTTTCCGGTTCTCACGAGCAGTACTTC	CASSFSGSHEQYF
TRBD2	14	TRBJ2-1	TRBV7-2	once	TGTGCCAGCAGGGGACTAGTGGCTGTTCATGAGCAGTTCTTC	CASRGLVAVHEQFF
.	15	TRBJ2-3	TRBV6-1	.	TGTGCCAGCACCTTCTGGGCGGGAAGCACAGATACGCAGTATTTT	CASTFWAGSTDTQYF
.	15	TRBJ1-2	TRBV7-9	.	TGTGCCAGCAGCTTAGAGGCAGGGGAAAACTATGGCTACACCTTC	CASSLEAGENYGYTF
.	15	TRBJ1-2	TRBV6-5	once	TGTGCCAGCAGTTTAGTCAGGGACTCCCCCTACGGCTACCCCTTC	CASSLVRDSPYGYPF
TRBD1	16	TRBJ1-2	TRBV7-2	.	TGTGCCAGCAGCTTAGTGGGTTATAAGGGGGCAGGTGGCTACACCTTC	CASSLVGYKGAGGYTF
.	13	TRBJ2-7	TRBV11-3	.	TGTGCCAGCAGCCCGCCTGGCGGTCGTGAGCAGTACTTC	CASSPPGGREQYF
TRBD2	14	TRBJ2-1	TRBV5-1	.	TGCGCCAGCAGAGGGACTAGCGGGAGGAATGAGCAGTTCTTC	CASRGTSGRNEQFF
.	17	TRBJ2-5	TRBV23-1	.	TGCGCCAGCAGTCAATCTAGAAGAGCGGGCCCACAAGAGACCCAGTACTTC	CASSQSRRAGPQETQYF
TRBD1	13	TRBJ2-3	TRBV10-3	.	TGTGCCATCATGACAGGGAGCACAGATACGCAGTATTTT	CAIMTGSTDTQYF
TRBD1	13	TRBJ2-7	TRBV29-1	.	TGCAGCGTTGAAGGGGACAGTGACTACGAGCAGTACTTC	CSVEGDSDYEQYF
TRBD1	15	TRBJ1-5	TRBV2	.	TGTGCCAGCAGCACCGGACAGGGTGCAAATCAGCCCCAGCATTTT	CASSTGQGANQPQHF
.	15	TRBJ2-1	TRBV19	.	TGTGCCAGTAGTAATGGGAGGGGGTACACAAATGAGCAGTTCTTC	CASSNGRGYTNEQFF
.	15	TRBJ2-1	TRBV7-2	.	TGTGCCAGCAGCCCCCAGAGTTCCAGCGGCAATGAGCAGTTCTTC	CASSPQSSSGNEQFF
.	13	TRBJ1-5	TRBV2	.	TGTGCCAGCAAGAGGGAAAGCAATCAGCCCCAGCATTTT	CASKRESNQPQHF
.	15	TRBJ1-2	TRBV19	.	TGTGCCAGTAGTATAGCGCAGGGCAATAACTATGGCTACACCTTC	CASSIAQGNNYGYTF
TRBD2	14	TRBJ2-3	TRBV14	few	TGTGCCAGCAGCCAGAGACTAGCGGGAGTTACGCAGTATTTT	CASSQRLAGVTQYF
TRBD1	16	TRBJ1-1	TRBV5-8	.	TGTGCCAGCAGCTTTTATCCGGGACAGAAGAACACTGAAGCTTTCTTT	CASSFYPGQKNTEAFF
.	15	TRBJ2-7	TRBV19	.	TGTGCCAGTAGTATAGTTGCATTTTCTACCTACGAGCAGTACTTC	CASSIVAFSTYEQYF
.	13	TRBJ2-5	TRBV29-1	.	TGCAGCGTTGATCGGCAGGGGCGAGAGGCCCAGTACTTC	CSVDRQGREAQYF
.	15	TRBJ2-7	TRBV27	.	TGTGCCAGCAGTTCTGGACAGTTCAGCTCCTACGAGCAGTACTTC	CASSSGQFSSYEQYF
.	15	TRBJ1-1	TRBV28	.	TGTGCCAGCAGTTCCCCCGGACTGGGGAACACTGAAGCTTTCTTT	CASSSPGLGNTEAFF
.	15	TRBJ2-7	TRBV6-5	.	TGTGCCAGCAGTTACGCGGACAGATTTGGCTACGAGCAGTACTTC	CASSYADRFGYEQYF
.	15	TRBJ2-1	TRBV7-2	.	TGTGCCAGCAGCTTAGTTTTGAGCTCCTACAATGAGCAGTTCTTC	CASSLVLSSYNEQFF
TRBD1	16	TRBJ1-2	TRBV4-1	.	TGCGCCAGCAGCCTCCTAACCGGGACAGGGTACGTTGGCTACACCTTC	CASSLLTGTGYVGYTF
.	11	TRBJ2-3	TRBV9	.	TGTGCCAGCAGCGCGGCAGATACGCAGTATTTT	CASSAADTQYF
.	16	TRBJ1-1	TRBV11-2	.	TGTGCCAGCAGCTTTACGCAGGGGCGATTGAACACTGAAGCTTTCTTT	CASSFTQGRLNTEAFF
TRBD1	14	TRBJ2-7	TRBV7-6	.	TGTGCCAGCAGCTTAGCGGGGACAGGGAACGAGCAGTACTTC	CASSLAGTGNEQYF
.	13	TRBJ1-2	TRBV6-6	.	TGTGCCAGCAGCTCCCCCCTAAACTATGGCTACCCCTTC	CASSSPLNYGYPF
TRBD2	15	TRBJ2-5	TRBV4-3	.	TGCGCCAGCAGCCTCGGACTAGCGAGCCAAGAGACCCAGTACTTC	CASSLGLASQETQYF
TRBD2	13	TRBJ2-1	TRBV27	.	TGTGCCAGCAGTTCCCCGGGACTAGATGAGCAGTTCTTC	CASSSPGLDEQFF
TRBD1	13	TRBJ1-2	TRBV29-1	.	TGCAGCGCAGGGGGGACAGGGGGGTATGGCTACACCTTC	CSAGGTGGYGYTF
TRBD2	12	TRBJ2-1	TRBV30	.	TGTGCCTGGAACATGGGACTAGCGGGAGGATTCTTC	CAWNMGLAGGFF
TRBD2	14	TRBJ2-7	TRBV11-2	.	TGTGCCAGCAGCCGACTAGCGGGAGCCTACGAGCAGTACTTC	CASSRLAGAYEQYF